These 5 T cell receptor beta chains came from one sample sequenced in a study of cytomegalovirus exposure and HLA in healthy donors. PCR was performed using 60 Vbeta and 13 Jbeta primers. TCRdb's table, derived via immunoSEQ multiplex PCR, lists solely in-frame clones and lacks some. Here the sample spans 150,000 to 200,000 clones, 85% being singletons. The sample was PBMCs. The receptors were sampled from a boy between 2 and 10 years old in good health and CMV-seronegative.

The chain is built from TRBV10-2 and TRBJ2-6; 7 nucleotides line up with TRBD1. Germline CDR1 WSHSY, CDR2 SAAADI. CDR3 size: 17 residues. Trimming removed 3 bases from V and 0 bases from J; junction bases left unmatched: 5. CDR3 sequence reads: CASSDLRQGSGANVLTF. In DNA, the CDR3 is TGCGCCAGCAGTGACCTTCGACAGGGCTCTGGGGCCAACGTCCTGACTTTC.

This chain uses TRBV30 with TRBJ1-2; D remains unclear. The CDR3 sequence is 16 residues long. The germline V gene encodes CDR1 GTSNPN and CDR2 SVGIG (reference sequence). V lost 2 bases to trimming and J lost 2 bases, with 18 bases between them. CDR3 amino acids: CAWSTTGQEGNYGYTF. DNA for the CDR3: TGTGCCTGGAGTACAACCGGGCAGGAGGGAAACTATGGCTACACCTTC.

The CDR3 is CASSTRTESEKLFF. CDR3 nucleotide sequence: TGTGCCAGTAGTACCAGGACTGAAAGCGAAAAACTGTTTTTT. The V and J genes are TRBV19 and TRBJ1-4, with D unresolved. CDR1 and CDR2 from the germline V gene are LNHDA and SQIVND (reference sequence). The CDR3 covers 14 residues. Trimming took 4 bases from V and 8 from J, leaving 14 bases between them.

V usage is TRBV6-6 and J usage is TRBJ2-7; the match to TRBD1 covers 7 bases. CDR3 size: 14 residues. CDR1 MNHNY and CDR2 SVGAGI come from the germline V gene (reference sequence). V shed 2 bases, J shed 5 bases, and the junction held 6 bases outside the gene matches. CDR3 loop: CASSYPTGVNEQYF. The DNA of the CDR3 is TGTGCCAGCAGTTACCCCACAGGGGTCAACGAGCAGTACTTC.

The chain recombines TRBV2 with TRBJ2-6; possibly TRBD1 for D (6 bases). V dropped 5 bases and J dropped 0 bases, with 14 bases sitting between them. In germline, CDR1 is SNHLY, CDR2 FYNNEI. The CDR3 runs 17 residues. For the CDR3, the DNA is TGTGCCAGCAGTTTGGGACACGTCGACTCTGGGGCCAACGTCCTGACTTTC. Translation gives CASSLGHVDSGANVLTF.